Listed here are 32 T cell receptor beta chains from one sample, sequenced in a study of post-analysis software for immune sequencing data. General study findings and limits: Among five TRBV segments more frequent in patients than controls were TRBV5-6, TRBV5-1 and TRBV20-1.

TCR beta libraries were prepared from cDNA with unique molecular identifiers. TCRdb reprocessed the PCR reads with MiXCR, giving one entry per CDR3 protein. This table has 820,000 or so distinct CDR3 sequences, approximately 53% appearing once. No antigen has been identified for these receptors. Sequencing was done on a sample of blood. These receptors were collected from a girl aged 5-17 years with multiple sclerosis.

This clonotype was detected only a few times. V gene TRBV29-1 combines with J gene TRBJ2-7; weak D call: TRBD1 (6 bases). Trimming removed 6 bases from V and 3 bases from J, with 18 bases in between. Germline V gene lookup returns CDR1 SQVTM and CDR2 ANQGSEA. The CDR3 spans 14 residues. The CDR3 sequence is CSVRGFWTNYEQYF. CDR3 nucleotide sequence: TGCAGCGTGAGGGGGTTCTGGACCAACTACGAGCAGTACTTC.

The chain uses TRBV20-1 and TRBJ2-1, with TRBD2 identical over 15 bases. Per germline, CDR1 DFQATT and CDR2 SNEGSKA (reference sequence). Trimming removed 4 bases from V and 4 bases from J; junction bases left unmatched: 5. There are 16 residues in the CDR3. In DNA form, the CDR3 reads TGCAGTGCTAACGAGGGACTAGCGGGAGGATACAATGAGCAGTTCTTC. The encoded protein is CSANEGLAGGYNEQFF.

Concerning this clonotype: A read error may produce the germline difference seen at one junction end. V usage is TRBV7-9 and J usage is TRBJ1-5; the D is unclear. The CDR3 has 13 amino acids. The germline V gene encodes CDR1 SEHNR and CDR2 FQNEAQ (reference sequence). The CDR3 coding sequence is TGTGCCAACAGCCTCCATAGCAATCAGCCCCAGCATTTT. Translated: CANSLHSNQPQHF.

In its sample, this clonotype was seen a few times. CDR3 nucleotide sequence: TGTGCCAGCAGTTTAGCGCCCGTAACGCTCAGCACAGATACGCAGTATTTT. Translating gives CASSLAPVTLSTDTQYF. The chain uses TRBV27 and TRBJ2-3, with unresolved D. Trimming stripped 2 bases from V and 0 bases from J, with 15 bases between. The CDR3 totals 17 residues. Germline CDR1 reads MNHEY; CDR2 reads SMNVEV (reference sequence).

The V and J genes are TRBV3-1 and TRBJ2-7; D may correspond to TRBD1 or TRBD2 (5 bases each). Trimming took 1 base from V and 7 from J, leaving 14 bases between them. This CDR3 has 14 residues. Germline values: CDR1 LGHDT, CDR2 YNNKEL (reference sequence). The CDR3 is CASSQVVSEGEQYF. CDR3 in DNA: TGTGCCAGCAGCCAAGTGGTTAGCGAGGGGGAGCAGTACTTC.

The sample holds a few counts of this clonotype. The junction does not match germline at one end; this may be a read error. The chain links TRBV7-7 to TRBJ2-7; 10 nucleotides agree with TRBD1. Germline CDR1 SSHAT, CDR2 FNYEAQ (reference sequence). The CDR3 is made up of 13 amino acids. The CDR3 is CASSPGTGDEQYF. As DNA, the CDR3 is TGTGCTAGCAGCCCGGGGACAGGGGACGAGCAGTACTTC.

The chain is built from TRBV14 and TRBJ2-3, with no clear D. Looked up from germline, CDR1 is SGHDN and CDR2 is FVKESK. There are 12 residues in the CDR3. The V and J ends lost 4 bases and 6 bases respectively, with 8 bases between them. CDR3 nucleotides: TGTGCCAGCAGCCGTGTCCCCGATACGCAGTATTTT. It is translated as CASSRVPDTQYF.

The J gene is TRBJ2-7, the V gene TRBV7-9; 10 positions match TRBD2. Trimming took 4 bases from V and 2 from J; bases not matched to a gene: 11. In germline, CDR1 is SEHNR, CDR2 FQNEAQ (reference sequence). The CDR3 length is 17 residues. The CDR3 is CASSSSKLAGPAYEQYF. Written as DNA, the CDR3 is TGTGCCAGCAGCTCCTCAAAACTAGCGGGGCCTGCCTACGAGCAGTACTTC.

The chain links TRBV20-1 to TRBJ1-1; perhaps TRBD1 as D (6 bases). The CDR3 covers 13 residues. With 4 bases removed from V and 3 bases from J, the gap between germline ends came to 12 bases. Germline CDR1 reads DFQATT; CDR2 reads SNEGSKA (reference sequence). The CDR3 here is CSANGGGDTEAFF. The CDR3 nucleotides read TGCAGTGCTAATGGGGGCGGGGACACTGAAGCTTTCTTT.

The J gene is TRBJ2-3, the V gene TRBV7-8, with D possibly TRBD2 on 5 matching bases. In germline, CDR1 is SGHVS, CDR2 FQNEAQ. V was shortened by 4 bases and J by 3 bases, with 11 bases between the two germline ends. This CDR3 has 14 residues. In DNA, the CDR3 is TGTGCCAGCAGCTCCCGCGGGCGGACAGATACGCAGTATTTT. Protein product: CASSSRGRTDTQYF.

This chain joins TRBV27 and TRBJ2-2; the D gene is possibly TRBD1 (6 bases). The germline V gene encodes CDR1 MNHEY and CDR2 SMNVEV (reference sequence). This CDR3 region has 16 residues. The ends were cut back, 7 bases at V and 2 bases at J, with 17 bases in the middle. DNA for the CDR3: TGTGCCAGCACTCCCGATCGGACAGAAAACACCGGGGAGCTGTTTTTT. Encoded protein: CASTPDRTENTGELFF.

A note on this clonotype: Germline is not matched at one junction end, which may reflect a read error. This sequence joins TRBV29-1 and TRBJ1-1; 8 positions match TRBD1. The CDR3 is 13 amino acids. Germline assignment: CDR1 SQVTM and CDR2 ANQGSEA. The CDR3 sequence: CTVSKQGDTEAFF. For the CDR3, the DNA is TGCACCGTTTCGAAACAGGGGGACACTGAAGCTTTCTTT.

This clonotype was detected only once. This sequence joins TRBV12-3 or TRBV12-4 and TRBJ2-1; D is uncertain. Deletions cut 5 bases from V and 5 bases from J, with 25 bases between. This CDR3 is 18 amino acids long. The CDR3 spells CASSLWVRPPQSDNEQFF. CDR3 nucleotide sequence: TGTGCCAGCAGTCTCTGGGTGAGACCTCCCCAAAGCGACAATGAGCAGTTCTTC.

This clonotype was seen a few times. This chain connects TRBV15 to TRBJ1-2; D unresolved. The CDR3 sequence is 13 residues long. Trimming took 5 bases from V and 3 from J, leaving 10 bases between them. Germline CDR1 and CDR2: LNHNV and YYDKDF (reference sequence). CDR3 loop: CATSPQNHYGYTF. The CDR3 coding sequence is TGTGCCACCAGCCCCCAGAACCACTATGGCTACACCTTC. The full variable domain, completed using reference TRBV15 and TRBJ1-2, is DAMVIQNPRYQVTQFGKPVTLSCSQTLNHNVMYWYQQKSSQAPKLLFHYYDKDFNNEADTPDNFQSRRPNTSFCFLDIRSPGLGDTAMYLCATSPQNHYGYTFGSGTRLTVV.

This clonotype was observed a few times. V gene TRBV27 combines with J gene TRBJ2-5, with no clear D. The V and J ends lost 5 bases and 5 bases respectively, with 15 bases between them. CDR3 length: 14 amino acids. Germline V gene sequence: CDR1 MNHEY, CDR2 SMNVEV (reference sequence). CDR3 DNA sequence: TGTGCCAGCAGTCCTAGGACCCTTGGGGAGACCCAGTACTTC. Translated: CASSPRTLGETQYF.

The chain links TRBV6-5 to TRBJ2-1, with D tentatively TRBD2 (7 bases). The CDR3 consists of 16 residues. CDR1 is MNHEY and CDR2 is SVGAGI in the germline V gene. V lost 2 bases and J 3 bases, leaving 14 bases between the germline ends. This CDR3 reads CASSYRARGHYNEQFF. The CDR3 DNA follows: TGTGCCAGCAGTTACAGAGCGCGGGGGCACTACAATGAGCAGTTCTTC.

A few counts support this clonotype. V and J are TRBV3-1 and TRBJ2-1; the match to TRBD1 covers 7 bases. The CDR3 loop spans 14 amino acids. Germline V gives CDR1 LGHDT, CDR2 YNNKEL (reference sequence). V dropped 4 bases and J dropped 8; count of bases not matched to a gene: 8. The CDR3 is CASSPLGQNDEQFF. In DNA form, the CDR3 reads TGTGCCAGCAGCCCGTTGGGACAGAACGATGAGCAGTTCTTC.

On this clonotype itself: The junction and the germline gene differ at one end; a read error may be behind it. V usage is TRBV29-1 and J usage is TRBJ1-2, with 8 bases lining up with TRBD1. Germline lookup yields CDR1 SQVTM and CDR2 ANQGSEA. The CDR3 consists of 13 residues. The CDR3 DNA reads as TGCAGCGTTCAGGGGGCGTTTTTCTATGACTACACCTTC. Its protein product is CSVQGAFFYDYTF.

J is TRBJ2-5 and V is TRBV20-1, with D perhaps assigned TRBD1 or TRBD2 (5 bases each). The germline gives CDR1 DFQATT, CDR2 SNEGSKA (reference sequence). V lost 0 bases and J lost 5, with 19 bases in between. There are 16 residues in the CDR3. CDR3 coding DNA: TGCAGTGCTAGAGAATTCGGCAGGGACCCTCGGGAGACCCAGTACTTC. This translates into CSAREFGRDPRETQYF.

In its sample, this clonotype was seen once. This rearrangement joins TRBV5-1 to TRBJ1-2; D may be TRBD1 (6 bases). CDR1 is SGHRS, CDR2 YFSETQ, per germline. The CDR3 has 14 amino acids. V was trimmed by 0 bases and J by 8 bases, leaving 14 bases between them. Here the CDR3 DNA reads TGCGCCAGCAGCTTGGTCGCGGACAGTTGGGGCTACACCTTC. Translation gives CASSLVADSWGYTF.

The chain employs TRBV29-1 and TRBJ1-2; TRBD1 is a possible D gene (6 bases). Germline lookup yields CDR1 SQVTM and CDR2 ANQGSEA. The CDR3 totals 16 residues. The germline V and J ends were trimmed by 3 bases and 4 bases, with 21 bases remaining between them. For the CDR3, the DNA is TGCAGCGTTGACGTACAGGGAAGGGACCCGACCTATGGCTACACCTTC. Its protein product is CSVDVQGRDPTYGYTF. Full variable domain (rest looked up from reference TRBV29-1 and TRBJ1-2): SAVISQKPSRDICQRGTSLTIQCQVDSQVTMMFWYRQQPGQSLTLIATANQGSEATYESGFVIDKFPISRPNLTFSTLTVSNMSPEDSSIYLCSVDVQGRDPTYGYTFGSGTRLTVV.

V usage is TRBV5-4 and J usage is TRBJ2-1; 12 positions match TRBD1. This CDR3 contains 16 residues. Germline V gene data show CDR1 as SGHNT and CDR2 as YYREEE (reference sequence). The V gene end was trimmed by 3 bases and the J gene end by 8 bases; junction bases not matched to a gene: 9. Here the CDR3 reads CASSSPGQGAGDEQFF. CDR3 coding DNA: TGTGCCAGCAGCTCCCCGGGACAGGGGGCAGGTGATGAGCAGTTCTTC.

This clonotype came up a few times. This chain joins TRBV5-6 and TRBJ2-3; no clear D. CDR3 size: 11 residues. Trimming pared 4 bases from V and 6 bases from J, leaving 6 bases between. Germline V lookup: CDR1 SGHDT, CDR2 YYEEEE. This CDR3 is CASSALDTQYF. CDR3 nucleotide sequence: TGTGCCAGCAGCGCCCTGGATACGCAGTATTTT.

The DNA of the CDR3 is TGTGCCAGCAGCCAACGTACCGGGACAGGGGACTCTGAAGCTTTCTTT. Its protein product is CASSQRTGTGDSEAFF. V gene TRBV3-1 combines with J gene TRBJ1-1, with 10 bases identical to TRBD1. The CDR3 has 16 amino acids. The junction had 9 bases not matched to a gene; V was cut back by 2 bases and J by 6 bases. In germline, CDR1 is LGHDT, CDR2 YNNKEL (reference sequence). Drawing the rest from reference TRBV3-1 and TRBJ1-1, the complete variable domain is DTAVSQTPKYLVTQMGNDKSIKCEQNLGHDTMYWYKQDSKKFLKIMFSYNNKELIINETVPNRFSPKSPDKAHLNLHINSLELGDSAVYFCASSQRTGTGDSEAFFGQGTRLTVV.

V is TRBV20-1 and J is TRBJ2-7, with D perhaps matching TRBD1 or TRBD2 (6 bases each). The length of the CDR3 is 13 residues. V lost 6 bases to trimming and J lost 4 bases, with 16 bases between them. Germline V CDR1 and CDR2: DFQATT, SNEGSKA (reference sequence). The CDR3 loop is CSAPAGHLYEQYF. DNA of the CDR3: TGCAGTGCACCTGCGGGACACCTATACGAGCAGTACTTC.

The CDR3 is CAATGLFSGETQYF. CDR3 sequence (DNA): TGTGCCGCGACAGGTCTGTTCAGTGGGGAGACCCAGTACTTC. The chain combines TRBV6-1 with TRBJ2-5; tentatively, D is TRBD1 (6 bases). Germline lookup yields CDR1 MNHNS and CDR2 SASEGT. Trimming removed 11 bases from V and 5 bases from J, with 21 bases in between. The CDR3 consists of 14 residues.

This CDR3 is CASSLEGTPYYEQYF. CDR3 DNA: TGCGCCAGCAGCTTGGAAGGGACACCTTACTACGAGCAGTACTTC. This chain uses TRBV5-1 with TRBJ2-7, with D perhaps matching TRBD1 (6 bases). The ends were cut back, 0 bases at V and 3 bases at J, with 13 bases in the middle. The length of the CDR3 is 15 residues. Looked up from germline, CDR1 is SGHRS and CDR2 is YFSETQ.

In this sample, this clonotype turned up a few times. The chain uses TRBV9 and TRBJ2-6; TRBD1 is a possible D gene (5 bases). Trimming shortened V by 8 bases and J by 0 bases, and 15 bases separated the two germline ends. This CDR3 is built from 16 residues. CDR1 SGDLS and CDR2 YYNGEE come from the germline V gene. Here the CDR3 reads CASAQDRPSGANVLTF. CDR3 nucleotide sequence: TGTGCCAGTGCACAAGACAGACCCTCTGGGGCCAACGTCCTGACTTTC.

About this clonotype: One end of the junction does not line up with germline, which may come from a read error. This rearrangement joins TRBV6-5 to TRBJ2-4; either TRBD1 or TRBD2 may fit D (5 bases each). Per germline, CDR1 MNHEY and CDR2 SVGAGI. The CDR3 contains 15 residues. The CDR3 protein is CASSYTVRGKTIQYF. The CDR3 DNA reads as TGTGCCAGCAGTTACACCGTTCGGGGCAAAACCATTCAGTACTTC.

This chain links TRBV29-1 with TRBJ2-5; tentative D call: TRBD2 (5 bases). The J call may be mistaken, given a closer DNA end match to TRBJ2-7. CDR3 length equals 14 residues. Looked up from germline, CDR1 is SQVTM and CDR2 is ANQGSEA. CDR3 protein: CSVVFRGVGDEQYF. The CDR3 nucleotides read TGCAGCGTTGTTTTCCGGGGTGTCGGCGACGAGCAGTACTTC.

Details on this clonotype: One end of the junction varies from germline; a read error may be responsible. The chain joins TRBV7-2 to TRBJ2-5, with D possibly TRBD2 on 5 matching bases. CDR1 SGHTA and CDR2 FQGNSA come from the germline V gene. This CDR3 has 15 residues. DNA of the CDR3: TGTGCCAGCAGCTTAGCGTTGACTACCCAAGAGGCCCAGTACTTC. This translates into CASSLALTTQEAQYF.

V and J are TRBV11-2 and TRBJ2-1, with 7 bases fitting TRBD2. This CDR3 contains 15 residues. J gave up 7 bases and V 1 base, and 7 bases lay outside the gene matches. CDR1 SGHAT and CDR2 FQNNGV come from the germline V gene. Here the CDR3 DNA reads TGTGCCAGCAGCTTAGCTAGCGGTGGGGGGAATGAGCAGTTCTTC. It encodes CASSLASGGGNEQFF.